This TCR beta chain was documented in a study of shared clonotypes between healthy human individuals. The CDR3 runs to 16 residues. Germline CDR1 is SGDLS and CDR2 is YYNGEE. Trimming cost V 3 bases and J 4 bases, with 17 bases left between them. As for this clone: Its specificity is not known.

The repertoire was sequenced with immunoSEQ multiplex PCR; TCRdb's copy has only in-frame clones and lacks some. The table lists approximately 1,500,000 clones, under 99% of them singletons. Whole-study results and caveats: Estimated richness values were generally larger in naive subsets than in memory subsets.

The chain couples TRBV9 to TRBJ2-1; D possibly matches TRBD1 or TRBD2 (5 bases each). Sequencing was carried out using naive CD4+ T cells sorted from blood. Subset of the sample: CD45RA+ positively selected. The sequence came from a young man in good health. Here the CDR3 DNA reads TGTGCCAGCAGCGAGATCCCGGGACCTAGTTACAATGAGCAGTTCTTC. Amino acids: CASSEIPGPSYNEQFF.